These 14 T cell receptor beta chains share one sample of origin, sequenced in a study of cytomegalovirus exposure and HLA in healthy donors. The study ran its PCR with 60 Vbeta and 13 Jbeta primers. Measured with immunoSEQ multiplex PCR; TCRdb has only the in-frame clones, and not every one. The sample has 160,000 or so clones, more than 75% seen once. Material: PBMCs. The receptors originated from a male donor in good health and CMV-seronegative.

This chain uses TRBV5-1 with TRBJ2-7, with 8 bases lining up with TRBD2. J lost 5 bases, V lost 5 bases, and 9 bases had no gene match. The germline gives CDR1 SGHRS, CDR2 YFSETQ. The CDR3 runs to 14 residues. The CDR3 sequence: CASRPPERGNEQYF. The CDR3 DNA follows: TGCGCCAGCAGACCCCCAGAGCGGGGGAACGAGCAGTACTTC.

The gene calls are TRBV7-9 and TRBJ2-7, with D uncertain. The length of the CDR3 is 14 residues. Trimming took off 5 bases at V and 4 bases at J, with 15 bases between the two ends. Germline V gene lookup returns CDR1 SEHNR and CDR2 FQNEAQ (reference sequence). CDR3 sequence: CASSHNPRIYEQYF. The DNA for the CDR3 is TGTGCCAGCAGCCACAACCCTCGAATTTACGAGCAGTACTTC.

This rearrangement joins TRBV11-1 to TRBJ2-5; TRBD2 matches 13 bases. The J call may be wrong; the DNA end is better matched by TRBJ2-7. The CDR3 is 15 amino acids. CDR1 is SGHAT and CDR2 is FQDESV in the germline V gene (reference sequence). CDR3 region: CASSEYTSGRDEQYF. CDR3 DNA sequence: TGTGCCAGCAGCGAGTATACTAGCGGGAGGGACGAGCAGTACTTC.

J is TRBJ2-1 and V is TRBV2, with TRBD1 matching 7 bases. V lost 6 bases to trimming and J lost 1 base; unmatched junction nucleotides: 6. In germline, CDR1 is SNHLY, CDR2 FYNNEI. This CDR3 comprises 15 residues. DNA of the CDR3: TGTGCCAGCAGAGGACAGGACGGGTCCTACAATGAGCAGTTCTTC. As protein: CASRGQDGSYNEQFF.

The rearrangement joins TRBV4-3 to TRBJ2-5; 9 nucleotides align to TRBD2. The J call may be mistaken, given a closer DNA end match to TRBJ2-7. This CDR3 comprises 17 residues. Germline CDR1 LGHNA, CDR2 YSLEER. The CDR3 is CASSQDKGGTSPHEQYF. CDR3 bases: TGCGCCAGCAGCCAAGATAAGGGGGGGACTAGCCCTCACGAGCAGTACTTC.

This clone appeared once. The rearrangement joins TRBV5-1 to TRBJ2-1; D remains ambiguous. Germline V gene data show CDR1 as SGHRS and CDR2 as YFSETQ. Trimming shortened V by 6 bases and J by 7 bases, and 8 bases separated the two germline ends. The CDR3 contains 11 residues. CDR3 region: CASTISNEQFF. DNA for the CDR3: TGCGCCAGCACAATTTCAAATGAGCAGTTCTTC. The full variable domain, in which reference TRBV5-1 and TRBJ2-1 provide the parts outside the CDR3, is KAGVTQTPRYLIKTRGQQVTLSCSPISGHRSVSWYQQTPGQGLQFLFEYFSETQRNKGNFPGRFSGRQFSNSRSEMNVSTLELGDSALYLCASTISNEQFFGPGTRLTVL.

This clone was seen just once. The V gene is TRBV18, the J gene TRBJ1-3; possible D gene TRBD1, 5 bases. The CDR3 totals 16 residues. The V end lost 2 bases, the J end lost 3 bases, and 14 bases lay between the germline ends. CDR1 KGHSH and CDR2 LQKENI come from the germline V gene. This CDR3 is CASSPTRVTGGNTIYF. Here the CDR3 DNA reads TGTGCCAGCTCACCAACCAGGGTTACGGGTGGAAACACCATATATTTT. Full variable domain (rest looked up from reference TRBV18 and TRBJ1-3): NAGVMQNPRHLVRRRGQEARLRCSPMKGHSHVYWYRQLPEEGLKFMVYLQKENIIDESGMPKERFSAEFPKEGPSILRIQQVVRGDSAAYFCASSPTRVTGGNTIYFGEGSWLTVV.

The chain has TRBV2 and TRBJ1-1, with a tentative D call TRBD1 (6 bases). This CDR3 comprises 13 residues. Germline V gives CDR1 SNHLY, CDR2 FYNNEI. V was pared by 10 bases and J by 3 bases, with 15 bases between. DNA of the CDR3: TGTGCCATCCCACAGGGTATCCACACTGAAGCTTTCTTT. It encodes CAIPQGIHTEAFF.

This clone was observed a few times. The V and J genes are TRBV9 and TRBJ1-2, with D perhaps TRBD1 (5 bases). There are 15 residues in the CDR3. Germline loops: CDR1 SGDLS, CDR2 YYNGEE. Trimming removed 2 bases at V and 6 bases at J, with 17 bases between. The CDR3 region is CASSVRDSPRDGYTF. The CDR3 DNA reads TGTGCCAGCAGCGTGCGGGACTCCCCACGGGATGGCTACACCTTC. The full variable domain, with the rest looked up from reference TRBV9 and TRBJ1-2, is DSGVTQTPKHLITATGQRVTLRCSPRSGDLSVYWYQQSLDQGLQFLIQYYNGEERAKGNILERFSAQQFPDLHSELNLSSLELGDSALYFCASSVRDSPRDGYTFGSGTRLTVV.

The V gene is TRBV18, the J gene TRBJ1-2, with 9 bases matching TRBD1. The length of the CDR3 is 14 residues. The junction had 7 bases not matched to a gene; V was cut back by 4 bases and J by 7 bases. The germline gives CDR1 KGHSH, CDR2 LQKENI. CDR3 sequence reads: CASSLQGASGGYTF. The CDR3 nucleotides are TGTGCCAGCTCACTACAGGGGGCGTCTGGTGGCTACACCTTC.

This clone was detected only once. J is TRBJ2-5 and V is TRBV27; D call uncertain. V was trimmed by 10 bases and J by 5 bases, leaving 17 bases between them. The CDR3 is made up of 13 amino acids. Germline loops: CDR1 MNHEY, CDR2 SMNVEV (reference sequence). The CDR3 loop reads CATAFSSRETQYF. The CDR3 DNA sequence: TGTGCCACCGCCTTCTCTAGTAGGGAGACCCAGTACTTC.

This chain uses TRBV19 with TRBJ1-1; D remains unclear. There are 15 residues in the CDR3. V lost 0 bases and J 7 bases, leaving 15 bases between the germline ends. Germline CDR1 is LNHDA and CDR2 is SQIVND (reference sequence). CDR3 DNA sequence: TGTGCCAGTAGTATAGAAAGGGTCGGGAAGTATGAAGCTTTCTTT. It codes for CASSIERVGKYEAFF.

The chain recombines TRBV4-3 with TRBJ2-2; TRBD2 matches at 13 bases. The CDR3 sequence is 17 residues long. CDR1 LGHNA and CDR2 YSLEER come from the germline V gene. Losses at the gene ends were 3 bases for V and 2 bases for J; bases not matched to a gene: 3. This CDR3 reads CASSQGTSGTNTGELFF. CDR3 bases: TGCGCCAGCAGCCAGGGGACTAGCGGGACCAACACCGGGGAGCTGTTTTTT.

This clone was seen only once. The gene calls are TRBV11-2 and TRBJ2-1, with 9 bases identical to TRBD1. There are 15 residues in the CDR3. Trimming took 4 bases from V and 4 from J; bases not matched to a gene: 5. The germline CDR1 and CDR2 sequences are SGHAT and FQNNGV. This CDR3 is CASSSQGQGYNEQFF. CDR3 nucleotides: TGTGCCAGCAGCTCTCAGGGACAGGGATACAATGAGCAGTTCTTC.